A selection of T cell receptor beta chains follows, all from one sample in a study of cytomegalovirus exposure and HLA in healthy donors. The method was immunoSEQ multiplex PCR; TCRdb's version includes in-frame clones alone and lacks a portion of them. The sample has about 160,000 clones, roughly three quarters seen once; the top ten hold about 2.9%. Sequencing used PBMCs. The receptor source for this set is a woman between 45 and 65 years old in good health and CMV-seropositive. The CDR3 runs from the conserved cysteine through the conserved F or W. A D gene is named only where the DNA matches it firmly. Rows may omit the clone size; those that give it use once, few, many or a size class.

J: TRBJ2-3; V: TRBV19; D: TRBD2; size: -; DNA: TGTGCCAGTAGTTCAAGGGGACTAGGGCCCACAGATACGCAGTATTTT; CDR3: CASSSRGLGPTDTQYF
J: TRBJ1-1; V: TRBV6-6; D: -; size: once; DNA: TGTGCCAGCAGTTACTCTGGGCCGGATTCCACTGAAGCTTTCTTT; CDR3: CASSYSGPDSTEAFF
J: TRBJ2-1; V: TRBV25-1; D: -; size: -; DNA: TGTGCCAGCAGTGAAAGGACGGGACACGGAAAAGGGCAGTTCTTC; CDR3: CASSERTGHGKGQFF
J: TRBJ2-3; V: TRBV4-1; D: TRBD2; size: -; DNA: TGCGCCAGCAGCTGGACTAGCGGAGACCAAGATACGCAGTATTTT; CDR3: CASSWTSGDQDTQYF
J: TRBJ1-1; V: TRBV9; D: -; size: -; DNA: TGTGCCAGCAGCGTAGGGCGGGATTTGAACACTGAAGCTTTCTTT; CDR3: CASSVGRDLNTEAFF
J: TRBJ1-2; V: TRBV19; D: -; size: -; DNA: TGTGCCAGTAGTACCCTAACGCCAGGTACCTATGGCTACACCTTC; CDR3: CASSTLTPGTYGYTF
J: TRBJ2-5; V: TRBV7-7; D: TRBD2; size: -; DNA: TGTGCTAGCAGCTCCGGACTAGCGGGGGCAGAGACCCAGTACTTC; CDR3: CASSSGLAGAETQYF
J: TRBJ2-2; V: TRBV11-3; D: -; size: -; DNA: TGTGCCAGCAGCCCCCACCGAGGCTGGAGACAGGACACCGGGGAGCTGTTTTTT; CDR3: CASSPHRGWRQDTGELFF
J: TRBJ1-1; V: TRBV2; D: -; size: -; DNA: TGTGCCAGCATCGGCGGGAGAGAAGCTTTCTTT; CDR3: CASIGGREAFF
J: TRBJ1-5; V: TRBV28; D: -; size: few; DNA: TGTGCCAGCAGTGGGCCGGTGGGTCAGCCCCAGCATTTT; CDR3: CASSGPVGQPQHF
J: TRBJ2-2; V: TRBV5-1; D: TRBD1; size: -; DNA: TGCGCCAGCAGCTTGGAGGGGGCTACGAACACCGGGGAGCTGTTTTTT; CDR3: CASSLEGATNTGELFF
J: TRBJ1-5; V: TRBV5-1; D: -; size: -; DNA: TGCGCCAGCAGGCCAGAGGCATATAGCAATCAGCCCCAGCATTTT; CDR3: CASRPEAYSNQPQHF
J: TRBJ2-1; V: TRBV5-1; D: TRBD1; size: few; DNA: TGCGCCAGCAGCCCAGACAGGGGGGTCTACAATGAGCAGTTCTTC; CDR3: CASSPDRGVYNEQFF
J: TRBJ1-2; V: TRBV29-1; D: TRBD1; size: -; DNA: TGCAGCGTAGCCGGGACAGGGACTCTTAGGAGAGATGGCTACACCTTC; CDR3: CSVAGTGTLRRDGYTF
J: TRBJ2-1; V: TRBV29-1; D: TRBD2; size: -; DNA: TGCAGCGTTTCCGGGACTAGCCATGAGCAGTTCTTC; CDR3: CSVSGTSHEQFF
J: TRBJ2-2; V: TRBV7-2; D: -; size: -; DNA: TGTGCCAGCAGCTTACGGGTTACCGGGGAGCTGTTTTTT; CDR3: CASSLRVTGELFF
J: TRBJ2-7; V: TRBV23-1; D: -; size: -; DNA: TGCGCCAGCAGTCAATCCAGGGGGGTGCGCGAGCAGTACTTC; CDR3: CASSQSRGVREQYF
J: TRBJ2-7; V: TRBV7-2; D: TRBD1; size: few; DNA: TGTGCCAGCAGCGTTCGGACAGGGGGCCTTCTGGAGCAGTACTTC; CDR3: CASSVRTGGLLEQYF
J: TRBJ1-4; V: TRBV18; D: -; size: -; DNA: TGTGCCAGCTCACCAGACCAGGCCGATGAAAAACTGTTTTTT; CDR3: CASSPDQADEKLFF
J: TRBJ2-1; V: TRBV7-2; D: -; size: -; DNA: TGTGCCAGCAGCTGGAGCGGCAGCTCCTACAATGAGCAGTTCTTC; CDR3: CASSWSGSSYNEQFF
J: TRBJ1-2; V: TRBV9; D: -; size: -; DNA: TGTGCCAGCAGCTCTTCCAGGGCCCAGAACTATGGCTACACCTTC; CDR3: CASSSSRAQNYGYTF
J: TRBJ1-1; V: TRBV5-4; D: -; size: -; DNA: TGTGCCAGCAGCTATGGACAGCGAGAAGCTTTCTTT; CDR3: CASSYGQREAFF
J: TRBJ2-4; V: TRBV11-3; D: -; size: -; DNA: TGTGCCAGCAGCTTCATGACAGTGTCTTCGCAAAACATTCAGTACTTC; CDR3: CASSFMTVSSQNIQYF
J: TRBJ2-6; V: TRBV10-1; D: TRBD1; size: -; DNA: TGCGCCAGCAGTCCCGGGACAGGGTCCTCTGGGGCCAACGTCCTGACTTTC; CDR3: CASSPGTGSSGANVLTF
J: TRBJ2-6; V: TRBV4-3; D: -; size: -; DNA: TGCGCCAGCAGGCCTAGCACAGGGAGCTCTGGGGCCAACGGCCTGACTTTC; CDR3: CASRPSTGSSGANGLTF
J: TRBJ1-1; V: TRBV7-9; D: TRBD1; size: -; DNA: TGTGCCAGCAGCCGGACCACCACAGGGGGGATGAACACTGAAGCTTTCTTT; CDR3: CASSRTTTGGMNTEAFF
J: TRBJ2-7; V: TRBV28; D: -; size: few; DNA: TGTGCCAGCAGTAAGACAGGTTGGGAATACGAGCAGTACTTC; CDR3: CASSKTGWEYEQYF
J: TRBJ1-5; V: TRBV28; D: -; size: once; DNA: TGTGCCAGCAGTTTTTCAACAGGGACTCAGCCCCAGCATTTT; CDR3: CASSFSTGTQPQHF
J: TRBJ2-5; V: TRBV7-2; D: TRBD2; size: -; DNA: TGTGCCAGCAGCTCCTCGACTAGCGGGATTGGGGAGACCCAGTACTTC; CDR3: CASSSSTSGIGETQYF